This TCR beta chain was identified in a study of post-analysis software for immune sequencing data. This clonotype has a handful of counts. Its antigen is unknown. Study-wide points: Four to six TRBV segments appeared more often in patients than in controls, and TRBV5-6, TRBV5-1 and TRBV20-1 were among these.

Germline lookup yields CDR1 SGHTA and CDR2 FQGNSA. The V gene lost 8 bases and the J gene lost 11 bases, with 23 bases spanning the gap. The CDR3 consists of 14 residues. Libraries were made from TCR beta cDNA, and they carried unique molecular identifiers. TCRdb re-called the PCR reads with MiXCR, one entry per CDR3 protein. The profile covers about 770,000 distinct CDR3 sequences, with under 60% appearing a single time and around 4.7% taken by the ten largest. This TCR came from a girl aged 10-17 years with multiple sclerosis. Sequencing was done on a sample of blood. V gene TRBV7-2 combines with J gene TRBJ2-3; D is tentatively TRBD1 or TRBD2 (6 bases each). CDR3 bases: TGTGCCAGCCAACTCGGGGGCGGGGAGCAGATGCAGTATTTT. Its translation is CASQLGGGEQMQYF.